Given below is one T cell receptor (beta chain) in context. Its antigen target is currently unknown. The cohort was made up of around 720 healthy bone marrow donors. All cohort members were sampled while nominally healthy, although unrecorded immune exposures were likely present. The donor tested CMV seronegative, placing the donor among the 350 or so seronegative members of the cohort. A peripheral blood sample was provided by each donor, and peripheral blood mononuclear cells were used for TCR beta sequencing. Genomic DNA extraction from the blood cell samples was performed with the Qiagen DNeasy Blood Extraction Kit. The data belong to a study of cytomegalovirus exposure and HLA in healthy donors (dated by TCRdb to about 2017). Regarding the study in general: In an earlier analysis of under 600 of the donors, about 270 Gb of sequence data and about 110 million unique TCR beta sequences from 150 million to 200 million T cells were reported. To study patterns of TCR occurrence, a later analysis re-analyzed previously published TCR beta repertoires from under 750 donors and added high-resolution HLA genotyping. An early release that covered some 630 HLA-typed donors contained 300 to 350 gigabases of sequencing data and around 80 million unique TCR sequences. Typing coverage varied by locus: roughly 629-640 donors for A, B, C, DRB1 and DQB1; some 520 for DQA1; about 600 for DPA1; roughly 450 for DPB1. A later genetic analysis used genome-wide SNP genotypes for about three fifths of the 666 donors, treating that subset as a discovery cohort. HLA typing covered class I and class II loci at four-digit resolution. To predict cytomegalovirus infection status, the study combined high-throughput TCR immunosequencing, statistical association of individual TCRs with disease status, and machine learning. In an earlier analysis of a few hundred of the donors, high-throughput TCR beta sequencing was used to judge whether each TCR beta V gene segment behaved as functional or pseudogenic. The study aimed to test whether cataloging public T cell receptors could reveal signatures of past pathogen exposure. Roughly five DR-DQ haplotypes were handled as single units for association and clustering, since linkage in the cohort was strong. Along with the approximately 620-subject first cohort, a separate validation cohort of over a hundred different subjects was used. Among a few hundred genotyped donors of the cohort, an average of approximately 230,000 unique TCR beta nucleotide sequences were sequenced per donor, roughly a sixth of them non-productive. All discovery cohort repertoires had been generated using a single sequencing platform. The T cell repertoires of several hundred subjects were profiled by immunosequencing and related to cytomegalovirus serostatus. Of the roughly 400 genotyped donors, less than 85% were placed in the genetic ancestry cluster associated with self-reported Caucasian donors. Alongside the repertoire data, information on donor age, sex, ethnicity and CMV serostatus was compiled. Rather than drawing on any new phenotypic data, the later analysis identified candidate immune exposures from TCR beta sequences and the way those sequences occurred across donors.

The library was prepared using the immunoSEQ multiplex PCR assay. For the multiplex PCR, a mixture combining 60 forward primers for TCR Vbeta segments and 13 reverse primers for TCR Jbeta segments was used. Amplification of the CDR3 region of rearranged TCR beta genes was performed with a multiplex PCR assay on genomic DNA. On the Illumina HiSeq System, the amplified TCR beta libraries were sequenced as 87-base-pair reads. The authors' pipeline ran thus. A later analysis counted about 76 million unique TCR beta chains across the 650 to 800 repertoires, and 10 million to 12 million of these chains were shared by at least two donors. A nearest-neighbor algorithm error-corrected the raw reads and collapsed the reads into unique sequences, merging closely related sequences to remove PCR and sequencing errors. Alignment of CDR3 sequences to IMGT reference sequences was used to assign V, D and J gene segments. For a sequence to be retained, a match of at least six nucleotides to both a V gene segment and a J gene segment was required. A rearrangement counted as productive if the CDR3 had no stop codons and remained in frame with V and J, and every other rearrangement counted as non-productive. Following IMGT convention, CDR3 was defined as the stretch from the second conserved V-encoded cysteine up to the conserved J-encoded phenylalanine. The earlier analysis of about 590 of the donors excluded sequences that lacked an unambiguous match to a single V gene segment. An earlier analysis of several hundred of the donors classified V segments as functional when productive rearrangements were above 56.7% and as segregating when the standard deviation between donors was above 5%. To diagnose cytomegalovirus status from the catalog of TCR beta chain sequences, a statistical classification framework was built. V and J gene assignment, in a later analysis, came from comparing TCR nucleotide sequences with IMGT/GENE-DB human TR gene sequences. In a later analysis, CDR3 sequences and most-parsimonious VDJ recombination scenarios were assigned using the TCRdist pipeline. A later analysis defined each TCR beta chain by its CDR3 amino acid sequence plus V-gene family, and excluded reads lacking a unique V-gene family. As a way to deal with suspected cross-contamination and a sequencing artifact, a later analysis dropped nearly 600 nucleotide sequences that were highly shared and had low generation probability. In a later analysis, a clonal expansion index was calculated for each public chain from normalized within-repertoire ranks of inferred template counts. In a later analysis, generation probabilities were computed using a VDJ recombination model fitted to out-of-frame rearrangements, and the results were checked against IGoR. In a later analysis, TCR-TCR, TCR-HLA and TCR-CMV co-occurrence was scored with hypergeometric tests, and a repertoire-size bias correction was applied to TCR pairs. False discovery rates were estimated in a later analysis by permuting HLA or CMV assignments 20 times. In a later analysis, co-occurring TCRs were grouped using DBSCAN, with TCRdist sequence similarity added in when clustering inside HLA-allele-positive subsets. Repertoires with fewer than 30,000 or more than 120,000 public chains were left out of co-occurrence clustering, as were about 5 repertoires with anomalous nucleotide sharing. TCRdb re-hosts the immuneACCESS table, in-frame sequences only. Its copies lack some clones; in the studies checked, an unresolved V gene accounts for under half of them, and the cause for the rest is not known. From that table come the V and J calls and clone size; the DNA was used to work out D and trimming. This sample's clone table shows fewer than 200,000 clones. The ten top clones hold around 6% of the sample.

Overall study results and their limits: Some IMGT-functional V segments, including TRBV6-2 and TRBV6-3, could not be distinguished by the 87-base-pair reads and were therefore excluded. A total of 150 to 200 TCR beta chains were listed by the study as associated with cytomegalovirus. According to a later genetic analysis, donors in an Asian-associated ancestry cluster had fewer N-insertions in productive TCRs than the approximately 630-donor mean. In a later analysis, HLA-associated TCR beta chains showed more clonal expansion and lower generation probabilities than non-associated chains that were equally common. The classifier was reported to diagnose cytomegalovirus status with high specificity and sensitivity in both the original cohort and the validation cohort. Because HLA typing was missing for some donors at each locus, association tests included only the typed subset. In this cohort, only TCR beta chains were sequenced, and detectable features were limited by the absence of alpha or paired-chain data. In an earlier analysis of approximately 590 of the donors, most TCR beta V segments were observed in productive rearrangements about 90% or about 30% of the time, broadly matching IMGT annotations. According to a later analysis, parvovirus B19, influenza, CMV and Epstein-Barr virus appeared linked to several top co-occurrence clusters. According to a later analysis, most CMV-associated TCR beta chains appeared to be HLA-restricted, and the HLA associations seemed to be driven largely by CMV exposure. It was suggested by the authors that the approach could potentially be generalized to other disease states and immunological phenotypes. Presence/absence analyses assumed roughly uniform sequencing depth across donors, an assumption that may not hold. Immune exposure information for the cohort was limited to CMV serostatus. In a later genetic analysis, a missense DCLRE1C variant was associated with V-gene and J-gene trimming of TCR beta chains, and the association was replicated in an independent cohort. Strong co-occurrence of HLA alleles, especially DR and DQ, made assigning TCR associations to individual alleles difficult. Because counts were too low, about 15 rarely observed V segments, including chromosome 9 orphons, were left out of the earlier analysis of roughly 600 of the donors. A further reported finding was that TCR beta sequences accurately predicted the HLA-A and HLA-B alleles for most subjects in the first cohort. Correlated functional status among segregating V segments might reflect linkage disequilibrium, but an unknown experimental factor could not be ruled out. In a later analysis, the rate of TCR association differed among HLA loci, with DRB1 alleles having the most associated TCRs and HLA-C alleles having the fewest. Three of the identified cytomegalovirus-associated TCR beta chains were confirmed in vitro to be specific for cytomegalovirus antigens. A later analysis associated some 17,000 TCR beta sequences with specific HLA alleles at a false discovery rate of 0.05. A group of highly shared sequence variants was considered likely to be a technical artifact of the sequencing pipeline. Across donors, most TCR sequences were observed very rarely, whereas some public TCRs were present in many individuals.

In the germline V gene (reference sequence), CDR1 corresponds to LNHDA and CDR2 to SQIVND. Germline trimming amounts to 7 bases on V and 3 bases on J, with 10 as the count of junction bases outside the gene matches. The CDR3 runs 15 residues from the cysteine to the phenylalanine. The only DNA kept is the CDR3, 45 bases in frame from the first base. Sequenced: PBMCs. Recombination connected TRBV19 to TRBJ1-2; 8 central nucleotides agree with TRBD1. The receptor was derived from a man between 25 and 39 years old in good health and CMV-seronegative. This receptor has the CDR3 CASIPQGALDYGYTF. The sequenced DNA: TGTGCCAGTATCCCCCAGGGGGCATTGGACTATGGCTACACCTTC.